Listed here is a single T cell receptor beta chain. The germline V and J ends were trimmed by 0 bases and 7 bases, with 11 bases remaining between them. This CDR3 has 14 residues. Looked up from germline, CDR1 is SGDLS and CDR2 is YYNGEE. This entry is derived from a study of technical replicates of blood from a handful of donors. The method was immunoSEQ multiplex PCR; TCRdb's version includes in-frame clones alone and lacks a portion of them. The sample has 50,000 or so clones; 92% are singletons. This rearrangement joins TRBV9 to TRBJ1-3, with D unresolved. The sequence was collected from a human donor in good health. Some clones in this sample may be carry-over from other donors' samples. The source material was PBMCs. As DNA, the CDR3 is TGTGCCAGCAGCGTAGTAGGCGGCGGGAACACCATATATTTT. Translated, it gives CASSVVGGGNTIYF.